This entry is about one TCR beta chain. The target antigen is unknown. These data originate in a study of shared clonotypes between healthy human individuals. Healthy adults negative for HIV, lacking recent acute infections or vaccinations, served as donors. Each donor was a Caucasian adult residing in Nashville, Tennessee. General study findings and limits: A handful of donors held about 5.1% of naive CD4 clonotypes in common.

Genomic DNA of every subset was divided equally among multiple immunoSEQ plates. Sequenced by immunoSEQ multiplex PCR; TCRdb stores in-frame clones only, minus some. The sample includes over a million clones, over 95% seen only once; the top ten take approximately 1.2%. This CDR3 is 15 amino acids long. Germline V gene lookup returns CDR1 MNHEY and CDR2 SVGAGI. Germline trimming cut 11 bases from V and 7 bases from J; bases unmatched to any gene: 13. Sample: naive CD4+ T cells sorted from blood. Indicated subset: CD45RA+ positively selected. The gene calls are TRBV6-5 and TRBJ2-7; the match to TRBD2 covers 14 bases. The TCR comes from a man aged 25 to 40 in good health. The CDR3 DNA reads as TGTGCCTCCTCCCGGAGCAGGACTAGCGGGGGGGAGCAGTACTTC. Its translation: CASSRSRTSGGEQYF.